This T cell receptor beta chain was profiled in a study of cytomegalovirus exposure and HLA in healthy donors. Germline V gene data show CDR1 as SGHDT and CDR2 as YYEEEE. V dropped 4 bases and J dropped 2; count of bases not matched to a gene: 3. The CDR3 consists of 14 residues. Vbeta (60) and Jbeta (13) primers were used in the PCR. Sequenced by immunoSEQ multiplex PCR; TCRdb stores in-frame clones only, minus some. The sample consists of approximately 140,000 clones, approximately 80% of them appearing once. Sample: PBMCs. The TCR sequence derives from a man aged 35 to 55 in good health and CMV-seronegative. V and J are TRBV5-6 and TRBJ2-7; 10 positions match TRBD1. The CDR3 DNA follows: TGTGCCAGCAGCAGAGGACAGGGGGCCTACGAGCAGTACTTC. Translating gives CASSRGQGAYEQYF. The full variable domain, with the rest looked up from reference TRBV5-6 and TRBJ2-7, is DAGVTQSPTHLIKTRGQQVTLRCSPKSGHDTVSWYQQALGQGPQFIFQYYEEEERQRGNFPDRFSGHQFPNYSSELNVNALLLGDSALYLCASSRGQGAYEQYFGPGTRLTVT.